Each of the 14 T cell receptor beta chains below was sequenced from the same sample in a study of graft-versus-host responses after intestinal transplantation. From the graft tissue, intraepithelial and lamina propria lymphocytes were released through processing. Clones were read by immunoSEQ multiplex PCR, and TCRdb kept only the in-frame ones, dropping some. The sample yields about 19,000 clones, approximately 79% seen once. The sequences come from ileum tissue, collected approximately 3 weeks after intestinal transplant. Receptors were obtained from a human patient who received an intestinal transplant, so some T cells may come from the graft donor.

The rearrangement joins TRBV6-5 to TRBJ1-2; perhaps TRBD1 as D (6 bases). This CDR3 comprises 14 residues. Germline assignment: CDR1 MNHEY and CDR2 SVGAGI. V shed 6 bases and J shed 3 bases, with 14 bases lying between them. CDR3 sequence reads: CASRSYRVDYGYTF. The DNA for the CDR3 is TGTGCCAGCAGATCATACAGGGTGGACTATGGCTACACCTTC.

The CDR3 DNA sequence: TGTGCCAGCAGCGTAGTCCTAGACTACAATGAGCAGTTCTTC. Translation: CASSVVLDYNEQFF. The rearrangement uses TRBV9 and TRBJ2-1, with D unresolved. Germline CDR1 and CDR2: SGDLS and YYNGEE. The CDR3 has 14 amino acids. V was pared by 0 bases and J by 3 bases, with 7 bases between.

This clone was recorded a few times. The V call is TRBV9, the J call TRBJ1-2; TRBD1 agrees at 7 bases. In germline, CDR1 is SGDLS, CDR2 YYNGEE. Unmatched junction bases numbered 21, after V lost 3 bases and J lost 4 bases. The length of the CDR3 is 19 residues. The CDR3 DNA sequence: TGTGCCAGCAGCGGCTCGTATAGGGACAGACCGGATGGGGGCTATGGCTACACCTTC. It translates to CASSGSYRDRPDGGYGYTF.

The chain joins TRBV5-5 to TRBJ1-2; 9 bases line up with TRBD1. After removal of 3 bases from V and 5 bases from J, the junction contained 2 bases not matched to a gene. CDR1 and CDR2 (germline): SGHKS, YYEKEE (reference sequence). The CDR3 is 13 amino acids. The CDR3: CASSWGTGYGYTF. The CDR3 nucleotides are TGTGCCAGCAGCTGGGGGACAGGGTATGGCTACACCTTC.

This clone was seen only a few times. The V gene is TRBV27, the J gene TRBJ2-2; 10 nucleotides match TRBD2. This CDR3 contains 18 residues. Germline V gene data show CDR1 as MNHEY and CDR2 as SMNVEV (reference sequence). With 1 base clipped from V and 3 bases from J, the junction kept 8 bases outside the gene matches. CDR3 sequence (DNA): TGTGCCAGCAGTTTATTTTTGCTAGCGGGAGCGGACACCGGGGAGCTGTTTTTT. Translated: CASSLFLLAGADTGELFF.

The V call is TRBV2, the J call TRBJ2-5, with 8 bases fitting TRBD1. Per the germline V gene, CDR1 is SNHLY and CDR2 is FYNNEI. Unmatched junction bases numbered 4, after V lost 5 bases and J lost 2 bases. The CDR3 has 14 residues. The CDR3 nucleotides read TGTGCCAGCAGTAGACAGGGGAGACAAGAGACCCAGTACTTC. It translates to CASSRQGRQETQYF. Filled out from reference TRBV2 and TRBJ2-5, the complete variable domain reads EPEVTQTPSHQVTQMGQEVILRCVPISNHLYFYWYRQILGQKVEFLVSFYNNEISEKSEIFDDQFSVERPDGSNFTLKIRSTKLEDSAMYFCASSRQGRQETQYFGPGTRLLVL.

This clone was seen a handful of times. This rearrangement joins TRBV19 to TRBJ2-7, with D perhaps TRBD1 (5 bases). Germline values: CDR1 LNHDA, CDR2 SQIVND (reference sequence). The CDR3 sequence is 15 residues long. Trimming removed 5 bases from V and 3 bases from J, with 17 bases in between. The CDR3 coding sequence is TGTGCCAGTAGTGGCACAGGCTTTAATATCTACGAGCAGTACTTC. Its translation is CASSGTGFNIYEQYF. Based on the CDR3 plus reference TRBV19 and TRBJ2-7, the full variable domain is DGGITQSPKYLFRKEGQNVTLSCEQNLNHDAMYWYRQDPGQGLRLIYYSQIVNDFQKGDIAEGYSVSREKKESFPLTVTSAQKNPTAFYLCASSGTGFNIYEQYFGPGTRLTVT.

The CDR3 coding sequence is TGTGCCAGCAGTTCAGTTCACCTCGAGCAGTACTTC. Amino acids: CASSSVHLEQYF. The rearrangement links TRBV27 to TRBJ2-7; D is uncertain. CDR1 and CDR2 (germline): MNHEY, SMNVEV (reference sequence). CDR3 length: 12 residues. The V gene lost 4 bases and the J gene lost 6 bases, with 10 bases spanning the gap.

Within the sample, this clone is medium-sized. The chain is built from TRBV4-3 and TRBJ2-1; D is perhaps TRBD2 (5 bases). The V gene lost 2 bases and the J gene lost 4 bases, with 12 bases spanning the gap. Germline V CDR1 and CDR2: LGHNA, YSLEER. The CDR3 loop spans 15 amino acids. The CDR3 region is CASSQMDSSYNEQFF. DNA of the CDR3: TGCGCCAGCAGCCAAATGGACTCGTCTTACAATGAGCAGTTCTTC.

The V and J genes are TRBV21-1 and TRBJ2-7; TRBD2 reflects the table's D call only, with no check against the DNA. TRBV21-1 is a recognized pseudogene. The CDR3 has 15 residues. The CDR3 nucleotides read TGTGCCAGCAGAAAACTAGCGGGGAACGTCTACGAGCAGTACTTC. Protein: CASRKLAGNVYEQYF.

The genes are TRBV9 and TRBJ2-3; D not resolved. In germline, CDR1 is SGDLS, CDR2 YYNGEE. The V gene lost 2 bases and the J gene lost 0 bases, with 10 bases spanning the gap. The CDR3 spans 15 residues. The CDR3 here is CASSVSILSTDTQYF. The CDR3 DNA follows: TGTGCCAGCAGCGTCTCTATTCTTAGCACAGATACGCAGTATTTT.

This chain connects TRBV5-4 to TRBJ2-5; 7 bases are a match to TRBD1. The CDR3 has 15 residues. Trimming cost V 3 bases and J 6 bases; bases outside gene matches: 11. Germline lookup yields CDR1 SGHNT and CDR2 YYREEE (reference sequence). CDR3 amino acids: CASSSLPGQKKTQYF. DNA of the CDR3: TGTGCCAGCAGCTCACTACCGGGACAGAAAAAGACCCAGTACTTC.

The rearrangement uses TRBV9 and TRBJ1-5, with 9 bases fitting TRBD1. The germline CDR1 and CDR2 sequences are SGDLS and YYNGEE. This CDR3 has 15 amino acids. V lost 4 bases to trimming and J lost 4 bases; unmatched junction nucleotides: 6. Written as DNA, the CDR3 is TGTGCCAGCAGCCAAGGGACAGGGATTAATCAGCCCCAGCATTTT. Protein sequence: CASSQGTGINQPQHF.

This clone was observed a few times. This sequence joins TRBV6-4 and TRBJ2-3; 12 bases match TRBD2. The J segment lost 7 bases and the V segment lost 2 bases, leaving 1 base of the junction unmatched. CDR1 and CDR2 from the germline V gene are MRHNA and SNTAGT. CDR3 size: 14 residues. The CDR3 is CASSDGLAGNTQYF. CDR3 DNA sequence: TGTGCCAGCAGTGACGGACTAGCGGGGAATACGCAGTATTTT.